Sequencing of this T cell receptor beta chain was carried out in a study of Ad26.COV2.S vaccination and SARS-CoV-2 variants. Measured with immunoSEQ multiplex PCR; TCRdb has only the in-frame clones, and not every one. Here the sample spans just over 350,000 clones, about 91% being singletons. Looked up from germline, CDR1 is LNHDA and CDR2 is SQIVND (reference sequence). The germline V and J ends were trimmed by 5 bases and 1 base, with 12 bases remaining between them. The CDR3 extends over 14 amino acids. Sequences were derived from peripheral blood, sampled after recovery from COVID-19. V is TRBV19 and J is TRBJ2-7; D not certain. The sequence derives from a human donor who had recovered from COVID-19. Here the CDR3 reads CASSEGPFSYEQYF. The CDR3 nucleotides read TGTGCCAGTAGTGAAGGTCCCTTTTCCTACGAGCAGTACTTC. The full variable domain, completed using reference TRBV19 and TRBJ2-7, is DGGITQSPKYLFRKEGQNVTLSCEQNLNHDAMYWYRQDPGQGLRLIYYSQIVNDFQKGDIAEGYSVSREKKESFPLTVTSAQKNPTAFYLCASSEGPFSYEQYFGPGTRLTVT.